These 27 T cell receptor beta chains were sequenced from one sample in a study of CD8+CD57+ T cells in acquired aplastic anemia. Patients picked for sequencing had shown CD8+CD57+ cell expansion detected by flow cytometry. Profiles of TCR beta VDJ and CDR3 were generated from a genomic DNA template. TCRdb analysed the reads with MiXCR anew, one entry per CDR3 protein. The table includes some 170,000 distinct CDR3 sequences, roughly 60% detected once. The sequenced material came from sorted CD4+, CD8+, or CD8+CD57+ T cells (not recorded which) from PBMCs. The receptors were gathered from a human donor with aplastic anemia.

The V gene is TRBV2, the J gene TRBJ1-2; TRBD1 agrees at 9 bases. V gave up 3 bases and J gave up 0 bases; unmatched junction bases: 8. The length of the CDR3 is 17 residues. Germline V lookup: CDR1 SNHLY, CDR2 FYNNEI. In DNA form, the CDR3 reads TGTGCCAGCAGTGATATCGGGACAGGGTCCACTAACTATGGCTACACCTTC. Residues: CASSDIGTGSTNYGYTF.

The CDR3 region is CASSLDPHGEQYF. CDR3 DNA sequence: TGTGCCAGCAGCTTAGACCCCCATGGCGAGCAGTACTTC. J is TRBJ2-7 and V is TRBV7-2; D ambiguous. Trimming left V 1 base short and J 6 bases short, with 10 bases between. The CDR3 length is 13 residues. Germline CDR1 is SGHTA and CDR2 is FQGNSA.

This clonotype was seen only once. V usage is TRBV7-9 and J usage is TRBJ2-4, with 8 bases lining up with TRBD1. CDR1 is SEHNR and CDR2 is FQNEAQ in the germline V gene (reference sequence). The CDR3 totals 17 residues. V gave up 5 bases and J gave up 0 bases; unmatched junction bases: 9. The CDR3 reads CASSPGTGGLAKNIQYF. The CDR3 DNA follows: TGTGCCAGCAGCCCGGGTACAGGGGGGTTAGCCAAAAACATTCAGTACTTC.

The chain joins TRBV10-3 to TRBJ2-7, with 12 bases matching TRBD1. The trim removed 6 bases at V and 5 bases at J, leaving 5 bases unmatched. There are 14 residues in the CDR3. Germline V gives CDR1 ENHRY, CDR2 SYGVKD. CDR3: CAIRTGQGADEQYF. Here the CDR3 DNA reads TGTGCCATCAGAACGGGACAGGGGGCAGACGAGCAGTACTTC.

On this clonotype: Germline is not matched at one junction end, which may reflect a read error. The V and J genes are TRBV7-2 and TRBJ1-2; perhaps TRBD1 as D (6 bases). Germline CDR1 reads SGHTA; CDR2 reads FQGNSA. CDR3 length: 18 residues. CDR3: CASSWGRQGRSFGYGHTF. The CDR3 DNA sequence: TGCGCCAGCAGCTGGGGAAGGCAGGGGCGATCCTTCGGATATGGCCACACCTTC.

This chain joins TRBV20-1 and TRBJ2-7; 7 positions match TRBD1. Germline CDR1 and CDR2: DFQATT and SNEGSKA (reference sequence). J was trimmed by 7 bases and V by 6 bases; bases with no gene match: 18. The CDR3 spans 15 residues. In DNA form, the CDR3 reads TGCAGTGCCTCCTACTTGACAGGGACCTTCCTGGAGCAGTACTTC. As protein: CSASYLTGTFLEQYF.

The genes are TRBV11-3 and TRBJ2-3; 8 bases line up with TRBD1. The CDR3 is 13 amino acids. V trimming: 3 bases; J trimming: 6 bases; junction bases outside the gene matches: 2. Per germline, CDR1 SGHNT and CDR2 YENEEA. CDR3 DNA: TGTGCCAGCAGCTTCGACAGGGGCGATACGCAGTATTTT. Translation gives CASSFDRGDTQYF.

V gene TRBV5-4 combines with J gene TRBJ1-1, with D perhaps matching TRBD1 (5 bases). The CDR3 runs to 13 residues. The V end lost 9 bases, the J end lost 5 bases, and 17 bases lay between the germline ends. In germline, CDR1 is SGHNT, CDR2 YYREEE (reference sequence). CDR3 loop: CATTGTGGTEAFF. CDR3 nucleotide sequence: TGTGCCACCACCGGGACGGGCGGAACTGAAGCTTTCTTT.

In its sample, this clonotype was seen many times. V is TRBV12-3 or TRBV12-4 and J is TRBJ1-1; D may be TRBD1 (5 bases). V lost 1 base to trimming and J lost 11 bases, with 14 bases between them. The length of the CDR3 is 13 residues. The CDR3 nucleotides are TGTGCCAGCAGTTTAGGGCAGGGCTTAGGGGCTTTCTTT. This gives the protein CASSLGQGLGAFF.

CDR3 bases: TGCGCCACCCGGACATCACTTGAGTACACTGAAGCTTTCTTT. Its protein is CATRTSLEYTEAFF. This chain links TRBV5-1 with TRBJ1-1; perhaps TRBD1 as D (5 bases). The CDR3 sequence is 14 residues long. The germline gives CDR1 SGHRS, CDR2 YFSETQ. V shed 9 bases and J shed 3 bases, with 18 bases lying between them.

This clonotype turned up a few times. CDR3 sequence: CASSFYEQYV. CDR3 nucleotide sequence: TGCGCCAGCAGTTTCTACGAGCAGTACGTC. The V call is TRBV5-1, the J call TRBJ2-7; D uncertain. V was trimmed by 5 bases and J by 3 bases, leaving 3 bases between them. There are 10 residues in the CDR3. From germline, CDR1 is SGHRS and CDR2 YFSETQ.

Ten or more counts support this clonotype. The chain joins TRBV9 to TRBJ2-5; 9 bases fit TRBD2. Trimming at V came to 7 bases and at J to 4 bases, leaving 8 bases not matched to a gene. The length of the CDR3 is 14 residues. In germline, CDR1 is SGDLS, CDR2 YYNGEE. The CDR3 coding sequence is TGTGCCAGCGGTCCTAGCGGGATGGGAGAGACCCAGTACTTC. Residues: CASGPSGMGETQYF. Full variable domain (rest looked up from reference TRBV9 and TRBJ2-5): DSGVTQTPKHLITATGQRVTLRCSPRSGDLSVYWYQQSLDQGLQFLIQYYNGEERAKGNILERFSAQQFPDLHSELNLSSLELGDSALYFCASGPSGMGETQYFGPGTRLLVL.

This chain uses TRBV15 with TRBJ1-5; tentative D call: TRBD1 (5 bases). V was clipped by 3 bases and J by 5 bases, with 11 bases between them. CDR1 is LNHNV and CDR2 is YYDKDF in the germline V gene (reference sequence). The CDR3 sequence is 14 residues long. CDR3 sequence reads: CATSSPPGDQPQHF. The CDR3 DNA follows: TGTGCCACCAGCAGTCCGCCGGGGGATCAGCCCCAGCATTTT.

A word on this clonotype: This sequence may be a read error, since a much larger clone differs from it by one base. The rearrangement uses TRBV4-3 and TRBJ1-2, with TRBD1 as a possible D gene (5 bases). The CDR3 length is 17 residues. Germline V gene sequence: CDR1 LGHNA, CDR2 YSLEER. Deletions cut 4 bases from V and 0 bases from J, with 18 bases between. The CDR3 protein is CASSPGHPQGANYGYTF. The CDR3 DNA reads TGCGCCAGCAGCCCCGGACACCCTCAAGGGGCTAACTATGGCTACACCTTC.

This clonotype was recorded many times. The chain is built from TRBV5-4 and TRBJ1-1; 8 bases align to TRBD1. V lost 4 bases and J lost 5; bases outside the gene matches: 7. The CDR3 is 14 amino acids. CDR1 and CDR2 (germline): SGHNT, YYREEE (reference sequence). The CDR3 sequence: CASSMDREKTEAFF. CDR3 DNA sequence: TGTGCCAGCAGCATGGACAGGGAAAAGACTGAAGCTTTCTTT.

The rearrangement joins TRBV19 to TRBJ2-5, with D maybe TRBD1 (6 bases). CDR3 length: 15 amino acids. Per germline, CDR1 LNHDA and CDR2 SQIVND (reference sequence). The germline V and J ends were trimmed by 4 bases and 5 bases, with 17 bases remaining between them. CDR3 nucleotides: TGTGCCAGTAGTAAAATGGGGCTAGACAGGGAGACCCAGTACTTC. Its translation: CASSKMGLDRETQYF.

This clonotype was seen at least ten times. The J gene is TRBJ2-1, the V gene TRBV19, with D tentatively TRBD1 (5 bases). Trimming pared 3 bases from V and 2 bases from J, leaving 8 bases between. CDR1 is LNHDA, CDR2 SQIVND, per germline (reference sequence). The CDR3 covers 14 residues. The chain's CDR3 is CASSIRATYNEQFF. Written as DNA, the CDR3 is TGTGCCAGTAGTATCAGGGCGACCTACAATGAGCAGTTCTTC.

In this sample, this clonotype turned up a few times. This chain links TRBV27 with TRBJ1-5; possible D gene TRBD1, 5 bases. Germline CDR1 reads MNHEY; CDR2 reads SMNVEV (reference sequence). This CDR3 comprises 15 residues. V was clipped by 3 bases and J by 3 bases, with 12 bases between them. DNA for the CDR3: TGTGCCAGCAGTTTCGCGGACAATATCAATCAGCCCCAGCATTTT. Translation gives CASSFADNINQPQHF.

This clonotype was counted between two and nine times. The V call is TRBV10-3, the J call TRBJ2-3; 7 nucleotides agree with TRBD1. V dropped 2 bases and J dropped 3; count of bases not matched to a gene: 5. Germline CDR1 ENHRY, CDR2 SYGVKD. The CDR3 is made up of 15 amino acids. The CDR3 region has the DNA TGTGCCATCAGTGAGACCCGGACAGGAACAGATACGCAGTATTTT. Its translation: CAISETRTGTDTQYF.

J is TRBJ1-6 and V is TRBV12-3 or TRBV12-4; a possible D gene is TRBD1 (6 bases). The V end lost 6 bases, the J end lost 5 bases, and 11 bases lay between the germline ends. This CDR3 has 14 amino acids. CDR3: CASRRGINNSPLHF. The CDR3 nucleotides are TGTGCCAGCAGGAGGGGGATAAATAATTCACCCCTCCACTTT.

The rearrangement joins TRBV5-1 to TRBJ2-2; D not certain. CDR3 length equals 14 residues. Germline V gene lookup returns CDR1 SGHRS and CDR2 YFSETQ. The V and J ends lost 4 bases and 0 bases respectively, with 7 bases between them. The CDR3 nucleotides are TGCGCCAGCAGCCCTTTAGCGAACACCGGGGAGCTGTTTTTT. Translating gives CASSPLANTGELFF. The whole variable domain, filled in from reference TRBV5-1 and TRBJ2-2, reads KAGVTQTPRYLIKTRGQQVTLSCSPISGHRSVSWYQQTPGQGLQFLFEYFSETQRNKGNFPGRFSGRQFSNSRSEMNVSTLELGDSALYLCASSPLANTGELFFGEGSRLTVL.

This chain joins TRBV20-1 and TRBJ2-5, with 9 bases aligning to TRBD1. The CDR3 sequence is 17 residues long. Trimming removed 8 bases from V and 5 bases from J; junction bases left unmatched: 21. Germline loops: CDR1 DFQATT, CDR2 SNEGSKA (reference sequence). CDR3: CSTEVPALRDREETQYF. The CDR3 DNA follows: TGCAGTACCGAGGTTCCCGCCTTACGGGACAGGGAGGAGACCCAGTACTTC.

The sample holds a few counts of this clonotype. The V and J genes are TRBV20-1 and TRBJ2-1; D assignment may be TRBD1 or TRBD2 (5 bases each). CDR1 DFQATT and CDR2 SNEGSKA come from the germline V gene (reference sequence). This CDR3 has 14 residues. V lost 6 bases and J 3 bases, leaving 15 bases between the germline ends. CDR3 coding DNA: TGCAGTGCACCGGGGCCAGCTAACTACAATGAGCAGTTCTTC. Protein product: CSAPGPANYNEQFF.

Of note for this clonotype: With a much larger clone just one base away, this may be a read error. This chain joins TRBV12-3 or TRBV12-4 and TRBJ2-1; possible D gene TRBD2, 6 bases. CDR3 size: 14 residues. DNA for the CDR3: TGTGCCAGCAGGGGGGGACGCGGAGGTAATGAGCAGCTCTTC. Translated: CASRGGRGGNEQLF.

About this clonotype: The CDR3 does not close with the conserved phenylalanine or tryptophan, likely indicating a read error. It is unclear where the CDR3 begins or ends on the DNA, so no DNA is shown, and the CDR3 is as TCRdb lists it. The rearrangement uses TRBV10-3 and TRBJ1-6; the table names TRBD1, a call not compared with the DNA. The CDR3 has 15 residues if both end residues are counted. Per the germline V gene, CDR1 is ENHRY and CDR2 is SYGVKD. CDR3 in amino acids: CAIQGNDRSRLWLHL.

The gene calls are TRBV29-1 and TRBJ2-5; 8 bases match TRBD2. The CDR3 contains 16 residues. With V trimmed by 5 bases and J by 1 base, 12 bases remained unmatched. Germline V gene sequence: CDR1 SQVTM, CDR2 ANQGSEA. The CDR3 nucleotides are TGCAGCGTTCGAAGGACTAGCTGGAGTATCCAAGAGACCCAGTACTTC. Its protein product is CSVRRTSWSIQETQYF.

This clonotype was counted a few times. The V call is TRBV10-2, the J call TRBJ2-7; perhaps TRBD2 as D (5 bases). The germline gives CDR1 WSHSY, CDR2 SAAADI. The V end lost 0 bases, the J end lost 10 bases, and 13 bases lay between the germline ends. The CDR3 has 13 residues. CDR3 sequence reads: CASSESMVGVQYF. CDR3 DNA: TGCGCCAGCAGTGAGTCGATGGTGGGAGTACAGTACTTC.